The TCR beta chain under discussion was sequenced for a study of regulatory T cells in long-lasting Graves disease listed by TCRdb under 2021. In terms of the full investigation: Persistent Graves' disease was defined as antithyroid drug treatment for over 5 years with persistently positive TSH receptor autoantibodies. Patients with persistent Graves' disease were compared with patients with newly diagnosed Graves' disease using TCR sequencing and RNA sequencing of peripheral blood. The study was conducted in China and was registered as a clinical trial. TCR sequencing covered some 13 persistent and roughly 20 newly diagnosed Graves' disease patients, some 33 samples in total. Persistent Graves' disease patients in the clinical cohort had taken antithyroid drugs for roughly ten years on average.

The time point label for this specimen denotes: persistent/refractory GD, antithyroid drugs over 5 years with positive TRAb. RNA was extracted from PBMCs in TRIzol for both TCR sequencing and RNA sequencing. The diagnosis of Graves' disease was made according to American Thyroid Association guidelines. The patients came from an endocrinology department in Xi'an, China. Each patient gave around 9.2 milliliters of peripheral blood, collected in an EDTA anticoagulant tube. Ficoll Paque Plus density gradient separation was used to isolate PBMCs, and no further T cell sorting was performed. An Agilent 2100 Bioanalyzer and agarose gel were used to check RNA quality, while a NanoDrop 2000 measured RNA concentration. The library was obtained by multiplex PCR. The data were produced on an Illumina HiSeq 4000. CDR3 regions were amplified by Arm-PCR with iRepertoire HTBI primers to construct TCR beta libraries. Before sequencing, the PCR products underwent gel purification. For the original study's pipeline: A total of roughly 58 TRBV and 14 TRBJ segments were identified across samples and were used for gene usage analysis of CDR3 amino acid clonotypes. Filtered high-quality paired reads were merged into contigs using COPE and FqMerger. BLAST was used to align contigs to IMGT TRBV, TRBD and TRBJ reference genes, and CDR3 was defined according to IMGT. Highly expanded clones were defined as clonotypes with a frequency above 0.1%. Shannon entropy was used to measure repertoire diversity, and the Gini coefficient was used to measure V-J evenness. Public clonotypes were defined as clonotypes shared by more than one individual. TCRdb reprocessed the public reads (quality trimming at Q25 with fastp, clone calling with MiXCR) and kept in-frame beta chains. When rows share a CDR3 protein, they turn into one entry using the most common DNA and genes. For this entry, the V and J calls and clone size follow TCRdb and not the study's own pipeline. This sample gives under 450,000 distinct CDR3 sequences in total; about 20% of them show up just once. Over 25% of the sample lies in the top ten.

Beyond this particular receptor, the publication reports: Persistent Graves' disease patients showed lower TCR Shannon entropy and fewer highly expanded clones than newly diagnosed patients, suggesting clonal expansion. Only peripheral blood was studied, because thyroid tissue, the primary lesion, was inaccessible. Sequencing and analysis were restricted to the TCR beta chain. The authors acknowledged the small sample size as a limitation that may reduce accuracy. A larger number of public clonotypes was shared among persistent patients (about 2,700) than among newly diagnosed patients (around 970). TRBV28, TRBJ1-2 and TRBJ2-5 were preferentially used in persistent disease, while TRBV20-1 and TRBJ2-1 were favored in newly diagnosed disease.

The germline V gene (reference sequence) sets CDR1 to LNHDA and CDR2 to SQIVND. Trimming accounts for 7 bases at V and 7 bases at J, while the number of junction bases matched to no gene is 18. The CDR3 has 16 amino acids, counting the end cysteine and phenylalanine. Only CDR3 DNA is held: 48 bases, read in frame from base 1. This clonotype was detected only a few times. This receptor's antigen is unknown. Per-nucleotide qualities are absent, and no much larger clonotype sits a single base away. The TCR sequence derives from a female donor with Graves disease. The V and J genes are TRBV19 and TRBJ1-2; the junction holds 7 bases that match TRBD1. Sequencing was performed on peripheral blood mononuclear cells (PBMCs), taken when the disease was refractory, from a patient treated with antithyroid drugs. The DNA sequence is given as TGTGCCAGTACAAAATCGGTTGTGCAGGGGGATTCTGGCTACACCTTC. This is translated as CASTKSVVQGDSGYTF.